This TCR beta chain was sequenced for a study of T cell responses to AZD1222 COVID-19 vaccine. Study-level points and caveats: Spike-specific TCR breadth and depth both grew after two AZD1222 doses. A mostly white British donor set with more females was recruited, and clonal diversity was possibly underestimated.

The CDR3 is made up of 14 amino acids. CDR1 is GTSNPN, CDR2 SVGIG, per germline (reference sequence). Deletions cut 5 bases from V and 0 bases from J, with 10 bases between. On this clone: Its antigen remains unidentified.

The table came from immunoSEQ multiplex PCR; TCRdb's copy has only in-frame clones and leaves some out. The sample records some 170,000 clones, roughly 94% being singletons. Sequenced material: peripheral blood, taken on day 0 of MenACWY control vaccination. The sequence was obtained from an adult in good health. The chain is built from TRBV30 and TRBJ1-4, with unresolved D. CDR3 sequence reads: CAWGQDPTNEKLFF. The CDR3 region has the DNA TGTGCCTGGGGGCAGGACCCAACTAATGAAAAACTGTTTTTT.